This T cell receptor (beta chain) came from a study of blood T cell repertoires in COVID-19. About the research overall: Samples came from the United States, Italy and Spain, spanning acute and convalescent COVID-19. Nucleic acid was either cDNA or gDNA, and it came from T cells, B-cell-depleted T cells, or PBMCs.

Participants were aged about 18 to 100 years, lived in about two dozen US areas, and enrolled virtually. Assignments of participants to cohorts depended upon their own reported clinical history. Assay: immunoSEQ multiplex PCR; the TCRdb copy retains only in-frame clones and omits some. This repertoire shows roughly 250,000 clones, roughly 93% found once; its top ten account for 2% to 2.5%. Trimming took 5 bases from V and 11 from J, leaving 21 bases between them. CDR3 length: 14 residues. Germline values: CDR1 SEHNR, CDR2 FQNEAQ (reference sequence). This chain uses TRBV7-9 with TRBJ1-1, with unresolved D. The clonotype was recovered from a woman in her forties with acute COVID-19. The sequenced sample was PBMCs or T cells enriched from blood (not recorded which). CDR3 DNA sequence: TGTGCCAGCAGCCCATGGACCGGAGGAATCATGGCTTTCTTT. This sequence encodes CASSPWTGGIMAFF.